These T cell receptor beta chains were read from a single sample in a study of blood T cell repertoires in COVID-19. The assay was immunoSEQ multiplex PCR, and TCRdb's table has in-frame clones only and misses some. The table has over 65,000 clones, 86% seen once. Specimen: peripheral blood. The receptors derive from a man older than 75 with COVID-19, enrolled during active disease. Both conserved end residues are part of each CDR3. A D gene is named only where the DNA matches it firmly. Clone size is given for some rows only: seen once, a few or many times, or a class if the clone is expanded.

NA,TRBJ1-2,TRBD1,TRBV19,TGTGCCAGTAGTATTGGACAGGGGGGACCCTATGGCTACACCTTC,CASSIGQGGPYGYTF
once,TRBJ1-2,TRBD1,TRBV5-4,TGTGCCAGCAGCAGAGTAGGGGGCTCGGGCTACACCTTC,CASSRVGGSGYTF
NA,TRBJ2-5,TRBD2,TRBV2,TGTGCCAGCAGTCGCCTAGCGGGATACCAAGAGACCCAGTACTTC,CASSRLAGYQETQYF
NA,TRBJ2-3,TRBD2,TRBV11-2,TGTGCCAGCAGCTTGAGCGGGGGGGCCGGTACAGATACGCAGTATTTT,CASSLSGGAGTDTQYF
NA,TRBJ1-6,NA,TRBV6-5,TGTGCCAGCAGGACAGTTAATTCACCCCTCCACTTT,CASRTVNSPLHF
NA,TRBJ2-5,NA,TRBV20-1,TGCAGTGCTAGTCTTTTAGAGACCCAGTACTTC,CSASLLETQYF
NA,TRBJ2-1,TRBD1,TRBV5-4,TGTGCCAGCAGCTTGCAGGGGGCAGGCAATGAGCAGTTCTTC,CASSLQGAGNEQFF
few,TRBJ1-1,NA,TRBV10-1,TGCGCCAGCAGCCCTGCGGGGTCAGGCACTGAAGCTTTCTTT,CASSPAGSGTEAFF
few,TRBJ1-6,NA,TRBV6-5,TGTGCCAGCAGTTTGGCACCGTCGAATTCACCCCTCCACTTT,CASSLAPSNSPLHF
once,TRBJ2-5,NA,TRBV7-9,TGTGCCAGCAGCGTAGGACTGCGGCAAGAGACCCAGTACTTC,CASSVGLRQETQYF
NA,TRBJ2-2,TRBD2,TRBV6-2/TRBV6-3,TGTGCCAGCAGTTACTCGGGACTAGCCACCGGGGAGCTGTTTTTT,CASSYSGLATGELFF
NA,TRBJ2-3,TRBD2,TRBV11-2,TGTGCCAGCAGCTTAGGGGGAATAGCGGGGTGGGGTAGAGATACGCAGTATTTT,CASSLGGIAGWGRDTQYF
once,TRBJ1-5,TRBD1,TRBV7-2,TGTGCCAGCAGCCCAGGGACAGGCGAACTTTATCAGCCCCAGCATTTT,CASSPGTGELYQPQHF
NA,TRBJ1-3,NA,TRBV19,TGTGCCACCAGATCTACAGGGAGCTCTGGAAACACCATATATTTT,CATRSTGSSGNTIYF
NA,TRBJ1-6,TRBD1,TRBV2,TGTGCCAGCAGTGTGGGGACAGGGCCGTCCTCAAATTCACCCCTCCACTTT,CASSVGTGPSSNSPLHF
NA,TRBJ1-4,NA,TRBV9,TGTGCCAGCAGCGTATCGATTGGAGCAACTAATGAAAAACTGTTTTTT,CASSVSIGATNEKLFF
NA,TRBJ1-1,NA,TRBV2,TGTGCCAGCAGCGGATCCGGGGGACCGCGAAACACTGAAGCTTTCTTT,CASSGSGGPRNTEAFF
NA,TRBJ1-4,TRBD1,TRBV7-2,TGTGCCAGCAGCTTGAACAGGGGTACTAATGAAAAACTGTTTTTT,CASSLNRGTNEKLFF
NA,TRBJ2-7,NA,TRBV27,TGTGCCAGCAGTTTATACCGGCCCGACAGGAAGGGGAACTACGAGCAGTACTTC,CASSLYRPDRKGNYEQYF
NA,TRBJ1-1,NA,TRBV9,TGTGCCAGCAGCGTAGCGCCCTCGGGGGACGGTCAGACTGAAGCTTTCTTT,CASSVAPSGDGQTEAFF
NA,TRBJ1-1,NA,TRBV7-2,TGTGCCAGCAGCCTCTCCGGGAACACTGAAGCTTTCTTT,CASSLSGNTEAFF
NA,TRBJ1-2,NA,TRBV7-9,TGTGCCAGCAGCTCCGCTTGGGGGGGCCATGGCTACACCTTC,CASSSAWGGHGYTF
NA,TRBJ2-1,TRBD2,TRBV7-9,TGTGCCAGCAGCTGGGGACTAGCGGGGGGCTCCTACAATGAGCAGTTCTTC,CASSWGLAGGSYNEQFF
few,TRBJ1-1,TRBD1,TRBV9,TGTGCCAGCAGCCCTAGACAGGGGCAGGACACTGAAGCTTTCTTT,CASSPRQGQDTEAFF
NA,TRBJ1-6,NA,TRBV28,TGTGCCAGCAGTCGCATTTCTGGGAGGGGCTCACCCCTCCACTTT,CASSRISGRGSPLHF
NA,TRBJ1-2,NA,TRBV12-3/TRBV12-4,TGTGCCAGCAGTTTATACGGGTATGGCTACACCTTC,CASSLYGYGYTF
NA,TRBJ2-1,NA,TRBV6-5,TGTGCCAGCAGCGAGCTAGCATTATCCTACAATGAGCAGTTCTTC,CASSELALSYNEQFF
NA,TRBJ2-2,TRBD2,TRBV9,TGTGCCAGCAGCCCAAGCGGGGGCCAGAACACCGGGGAGCTGTTTTTT,CASSPSGGQNTGELFF
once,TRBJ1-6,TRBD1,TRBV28,TGTGCCAGCAGTTTAGCAGACAGGGGGCGGGCACCCCTCCACTTT,CASSLADRGRAPLHF
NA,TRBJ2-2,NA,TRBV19,TGTGCCAGTAGTTCGTTCACAACGAACACCGGGGAGCTGTTTTTT,CASSSFTTNTGELFF
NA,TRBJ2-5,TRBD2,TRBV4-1,TGCGCCAGCAGCCGTAGCGGGGCGGGGGGAGGAGAGACCCAGTACTTC,CASSRSGAGGGETQYF
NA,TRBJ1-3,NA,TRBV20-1,TGCAGTGCTCCTATTGGAAACACCATATATTTT,CSAPIGNTIYF
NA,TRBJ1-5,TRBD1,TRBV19,TGTGCCAGTATGCGGACAGGGACTTTTAGCAATCAGCCCCAGCATTTT,CASMRTGTFSNQPQHF
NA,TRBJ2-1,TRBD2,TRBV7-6,TGTGCCAGCAGCTTTAGCGGGGGGGATAATGAGCAGTTCTTC,CASSFSGGDNEQFF
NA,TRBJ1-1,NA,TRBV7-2,TGTGCCAGCAGCTTCTTATACACAGGGAGGGGAATTGATCAAGCTTTCTTT,CASSFLYTGRGIDQAFF
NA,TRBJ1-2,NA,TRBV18,TGTGCCAGCTCGCCCAGGGGTCGGGATGGCTACACCTTC,CASSPRGRDGYTF
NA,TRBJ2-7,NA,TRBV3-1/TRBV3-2,TGTGCCAGCAGCCAACACTCCTACGAGCAGTACTTC,CASSQHSYEQYF
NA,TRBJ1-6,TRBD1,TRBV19,TGTGCCAGTAGTGTGGACAGGGAGAATTCACCCCTCCACTTT,CASSVDRENSPLHF
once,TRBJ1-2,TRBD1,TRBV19,TGTGCCAGTCGGGACAGGGGGCGGGTCTATGGCTACACCTTC,CASRDRGRVYGYTF
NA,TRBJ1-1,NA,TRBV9,TGTGCCAGCAGCGTTCAGGGGAACACTGAAGCTTTCTTT,CASSVQGNTEAFF
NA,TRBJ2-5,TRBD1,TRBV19,TGTGCCAGTAGTAGTGGACAGGCTCAAGAGACCCAGTACTTC,CASSSGQAQETQYF
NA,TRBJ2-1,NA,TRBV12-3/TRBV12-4,TGTGCCAGCAGCGGCCGCGGGACGGTTCAGTTCTTC,CASSGRGTVQFF
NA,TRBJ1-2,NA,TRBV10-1,TGCGCCAGCAGGTCTAGGGGAGGAGGCTACACCTTC,CASRSRGGGYTF
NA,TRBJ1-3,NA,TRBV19,TGTGCCAGTAGCCGGGGGAGAGGAAACACCATATATTTT,CASSRGRGNTIYF
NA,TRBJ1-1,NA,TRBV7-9,TGTGCCAGCAGCCCCCGAGGGGGGAACACTGAAGCTTTCTTT,CASSPRGGNTEAFF
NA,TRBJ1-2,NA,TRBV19,TGTGCCAGTAGTATCGGGGGTGCGTATGGCTACACCTTC,CASSIGGAYGYTF
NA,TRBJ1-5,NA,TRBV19,TGTGCCAGTAGTATTCAGAATAATCAGCCCCAGCATTTT,CASSIQNNQPQHF
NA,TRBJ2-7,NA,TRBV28,TGTGCCAGCAGTTTATCTCGCAGGATCTACGAGCAGTACTTC,CASSLSRRIYEQYF
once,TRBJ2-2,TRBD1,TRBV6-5,TGTGCCAGCAGTCGGGACAGTTACACCGGGGAGCTGTTTTTT,CASSRDSYTGELFF
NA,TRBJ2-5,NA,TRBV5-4,TGTGCCAGCAGCGCATCGGGGACTCCAGGAGGGGAGACCCAGTACTTC,CASSASGTPGGETQYF
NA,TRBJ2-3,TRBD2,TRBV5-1,TGCGCCAGCAGCTTGGGACTAGCGGGGTCGGGCACAGATACGCAGTATTTT,CASSLGLAGSGTDTQYF